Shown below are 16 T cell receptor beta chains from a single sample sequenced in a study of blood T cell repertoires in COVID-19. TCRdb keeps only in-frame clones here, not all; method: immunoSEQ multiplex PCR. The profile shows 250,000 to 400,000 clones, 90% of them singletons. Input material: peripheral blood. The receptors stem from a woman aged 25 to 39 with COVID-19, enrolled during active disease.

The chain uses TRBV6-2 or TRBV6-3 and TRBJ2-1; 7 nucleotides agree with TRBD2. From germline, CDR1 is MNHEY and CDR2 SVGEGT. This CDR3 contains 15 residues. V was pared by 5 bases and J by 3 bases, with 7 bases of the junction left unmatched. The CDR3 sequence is CASSPAGTNYNEQFF. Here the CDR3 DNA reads TGTGCCAGCAGTCCAGCCGGGACTAACTACAATGAGCAGTTCTTC.

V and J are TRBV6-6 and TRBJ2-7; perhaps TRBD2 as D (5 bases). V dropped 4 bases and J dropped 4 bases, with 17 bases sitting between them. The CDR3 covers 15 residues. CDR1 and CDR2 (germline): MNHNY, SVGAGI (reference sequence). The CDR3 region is CASSSPTNSAYEQYF. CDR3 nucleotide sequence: TGTGCCAGCAGTTCCCCGACTAATAGCGCTTACGAGCAGTACTTC.

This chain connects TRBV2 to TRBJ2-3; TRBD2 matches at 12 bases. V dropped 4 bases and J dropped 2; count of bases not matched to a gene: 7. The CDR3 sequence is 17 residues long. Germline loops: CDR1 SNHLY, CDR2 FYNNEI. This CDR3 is CASSGELAGGHTDTQYF. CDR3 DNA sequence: TGTGCCAGCAGTGGGGAACTAGCGGGAGGACACACAGATACGCAGTATTTT.

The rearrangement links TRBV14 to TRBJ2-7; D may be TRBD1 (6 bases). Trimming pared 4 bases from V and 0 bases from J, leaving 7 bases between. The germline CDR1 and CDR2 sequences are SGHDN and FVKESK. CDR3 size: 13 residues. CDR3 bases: TGTGCCAGCAGCCTGGACAGCTCCTACGAGCAGTACTTC. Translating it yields CASSLDSSYEQYF. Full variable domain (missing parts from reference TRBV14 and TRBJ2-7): EAGVTQFPSHSVIEKGQTVTLRCDPISGHDNLYWYRRVMGKEIKFLLHFVKESKQDESGMPNNRFLAERTGGTYSTLKVQPAELEDSGVYFCASSLDSSYEQYFGPGTRLTVT.

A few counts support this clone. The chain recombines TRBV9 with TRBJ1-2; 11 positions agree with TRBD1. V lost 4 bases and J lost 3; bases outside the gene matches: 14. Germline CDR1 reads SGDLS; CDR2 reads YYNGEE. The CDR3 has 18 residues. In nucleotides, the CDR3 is TGTGCCAGCAGCCCTCGTGGGGGCGGACAGGGGGCCGACTATGGCTACACCTTC. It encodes CASSPRGGGQGADYGYTF.

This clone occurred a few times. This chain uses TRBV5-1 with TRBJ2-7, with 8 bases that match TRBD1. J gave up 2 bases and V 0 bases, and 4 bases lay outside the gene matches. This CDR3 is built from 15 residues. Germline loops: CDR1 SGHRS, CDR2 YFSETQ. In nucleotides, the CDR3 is TGCGCCAGCAGCTTGGACGGACAGGGTCCCTACGAGCAGTACTTC. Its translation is CASSLDGQGPYEQYF.

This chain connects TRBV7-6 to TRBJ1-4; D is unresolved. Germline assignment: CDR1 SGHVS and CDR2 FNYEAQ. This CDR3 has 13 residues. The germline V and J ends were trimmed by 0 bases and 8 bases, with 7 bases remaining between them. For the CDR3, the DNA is TGTGCCAGCAGCTTAGCGATGGCAGAAAAACTGTTTTTT. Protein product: CASSLAMAEKLFF.

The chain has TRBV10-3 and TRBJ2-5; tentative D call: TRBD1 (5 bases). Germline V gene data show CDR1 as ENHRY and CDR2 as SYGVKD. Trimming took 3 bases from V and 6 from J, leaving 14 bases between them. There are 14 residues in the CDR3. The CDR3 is CAISDGRGEKTQYF. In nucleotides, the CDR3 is TGTGCCATCAGTGACGGAAGGGGCGAAAAGACCCAGTACTTC.

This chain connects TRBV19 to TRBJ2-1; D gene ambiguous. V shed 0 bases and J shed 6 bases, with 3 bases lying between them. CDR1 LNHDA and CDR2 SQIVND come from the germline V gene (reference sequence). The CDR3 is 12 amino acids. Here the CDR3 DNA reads TGTGCCAGTAGTATAGATCGCAATGAGCAGTTCTTC. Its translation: CASSIDRNEQFF.

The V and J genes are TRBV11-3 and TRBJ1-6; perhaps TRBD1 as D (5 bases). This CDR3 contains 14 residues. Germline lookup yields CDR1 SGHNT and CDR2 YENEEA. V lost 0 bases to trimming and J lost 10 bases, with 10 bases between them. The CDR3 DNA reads TGTGCCAGCAGCTTAGAACGTAAGGGGTCACCCCTCCACTTT. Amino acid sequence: CASSLERKGSPLHF.

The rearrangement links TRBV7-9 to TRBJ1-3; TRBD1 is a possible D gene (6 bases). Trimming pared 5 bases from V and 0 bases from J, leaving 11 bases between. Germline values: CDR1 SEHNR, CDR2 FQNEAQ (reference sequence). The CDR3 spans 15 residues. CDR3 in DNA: TGTGCCAGCAGCCCCAGGGGCCTCTCTGGAAACACCATATATTTT. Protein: CASSPRGLSGNTIYF.

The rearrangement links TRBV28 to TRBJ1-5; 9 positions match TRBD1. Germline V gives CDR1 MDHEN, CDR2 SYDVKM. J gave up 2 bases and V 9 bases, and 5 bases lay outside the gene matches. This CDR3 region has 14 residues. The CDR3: CASLTGGRNQPQHF. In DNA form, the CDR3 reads TGTGCCAGTCTAACAGGGGGCCGCAATCAGCCCCAGCATTTT.

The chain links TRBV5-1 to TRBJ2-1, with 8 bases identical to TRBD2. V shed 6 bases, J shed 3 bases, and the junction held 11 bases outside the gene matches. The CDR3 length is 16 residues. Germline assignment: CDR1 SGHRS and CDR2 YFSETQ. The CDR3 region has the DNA TGCGCCAGCAAGCGGATCAGCGGGAGTAGCTACAATGAGCAGTTCTTC. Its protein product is CASKRISGSSYNEQFF.

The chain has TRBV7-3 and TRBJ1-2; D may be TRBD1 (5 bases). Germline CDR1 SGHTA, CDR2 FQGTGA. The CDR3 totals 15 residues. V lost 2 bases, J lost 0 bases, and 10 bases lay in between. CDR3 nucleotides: TGTGCCAGCAGCTTAGGACACCCGACTAACTATGGCTACACCTTC. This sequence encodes CASSLGHPTNYGYTF.

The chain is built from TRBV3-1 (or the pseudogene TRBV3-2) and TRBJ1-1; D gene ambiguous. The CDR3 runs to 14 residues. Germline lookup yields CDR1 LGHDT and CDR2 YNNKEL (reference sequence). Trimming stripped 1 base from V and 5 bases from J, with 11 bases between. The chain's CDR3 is CASSQVPGRTEAFF. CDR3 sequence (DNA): TGTGCCAGCAGCCAAGTTCCGGGTAGGACTGAAGCTTTCTTT.

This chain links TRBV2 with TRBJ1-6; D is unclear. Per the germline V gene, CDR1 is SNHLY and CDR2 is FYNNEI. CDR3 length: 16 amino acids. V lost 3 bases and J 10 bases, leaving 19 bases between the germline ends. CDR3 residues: CASSESNPILESPLHF. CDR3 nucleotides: TGTGCCAGCAGTGAGAGTAATCCTATATTAGAGTCACCCCTCCACTTT.